The 20 T cell receptor beta chains below were found in one sample sequenced in a study of blood T cell repertoires in COVID-19. TCRdb's copy holds only in-frame clones and misses some; the assay was immunoSEQ multiplex PCR. The table lists 230,000 or so clones, roughly 82% of them singletons. Material for sequencing was peripheral blood. These receptors were collected from a woman in her forties who had recovered from COVID-19.

V usage is TRBV2 and J usage is TRBJ1-4; 7 bases are a match to TRBD1. V gave up 4 bases and J gave up 0 bases; unmatched junction bases: 5. CDR3 length: 16 amino acids. Germline CDR1 SNHLY, CDR2 FYNNEI. For the CDR3, the DNA is TGTGCCAGCAGTGCGGGGACAGCCGCAACTAATGAAAAACTGTTTTTT. Translating gives CASSAGTAATNEKLFF.

V and J are TRBV9 and TRBJ1-1; D is unresolved. The ends were cut back, 4 bases at V and 6 bases at J, with 19 bases in the middle. This CDR3 is 15 amino acids long. CDR1 SGDLS and CDR2 YYNGEE come from the germline V gene. The CDR3 DNA is TGTGCCAGCAGCCCAGACGGCACCGCGAGGTCTGAAGCTTTCTTT. Residues: CASSPDGTARSEAFF. The entire variable domain, with the rest obtained from reference TRBV9 and TRBJ1-1, is as follows: DSGVTQTPKHLITATGQRVTLRCSPRSGDLSVYWYQQSLDQGLQFLIQYYNGEERAKGNILERFSAQQFPDLHSELNLSSLELGDSALYFCASSPDGTARSEAFFGQGTRLTVV.

The gene calls are TRBV3-1 (or the pseudogene TRBV3-2) and TRBJ2-3, with D tentatively TRBD2 (5 bases). V lost 0 bases, J lost 5 bases, and 9 bases lay in between. The CDR3 totals 14 residues. Germline V gene lookup returns CDR1 LGHDT and CDR2 YNNKEL (reference sequence). This chain's CDR3 is CASSQDRAVDTQYF. CDR3 in DNA: TGTGCCAGCAGCCAAGATAGAGCGGTAGATACGCAGTATTTT.

V gene TRBV5-6 combines with J gene TRBJ2-7, with D possibly matching TRBD2 (5 bases). V was cut by 0 bases and J by 2 bases, with 15 bases left in between. Germline CDR1 is SGHDT and CDR2 is YYEEEE. This CDR3 has 16 amino acids. CDR3 in amino acids: CASSLGLSGTTYEQYF. As DNA, the CDR3 is TGTGCCAGCAGCTTGGGGTTGAGCGGTACAACCTACGAGCAGTACTTC. Variable domain in full (rest from reference TRBV5-6 and TRBJ2-7): DAGVTQSPTHLIKTRGQQVTLRCSPKSGHDTVSWYQQALGQGPQFIFQYYEEEERQRGNFPDRFSGHQFPNYSSELNVNALLLGDSALYLCASSLGLSGTTYEQYFGPGTRLTVT.

The CDR3 DNA follows: TGTGCCAGCAGCCCTATAACGGGCGGAGGGAGCTACACCTTC. It yields the protein CASSPITGGGSYTF. This chain uses TRBV7-3 with TRBJ1-2; D is unclear. The length of the CDR3 is 14 residues. Germline V gives CDR1 SGHTA, CDR2 FQGTGA. With 5 bases removed from V and 9 bases from J, the gap between germline ends came to 19 bases.

The chain joins TRBV9 to TRBJ1-3, with 7 bases that match TRBD1. Looked up from germline, CDR1 is SGDLS and CDR2 is YYNGEE. V shed 3 bases, J shed 4 bases, and the junction held 4 bases outside the gene matches. The CDR3 sequence is 14 residues long. CDR3 region: CASSADRVGNTIYF. Written as DNA, the CDR3 is TGTGCCAGCAGCGCCGACAGGGTGGGAAACACCATATATTTT.

This chain uses TRBV7-2 with TRBJ2-3; TRBD1 aligns across 9 bases. CDR3 length equals 15 residues. With V trimmed by 5 bases and J by 4 bases, 7 bases remained unmatched. The V gene's germline CDR1 is SGHTA and CDR2 FQGNSA. The CDR3 DNA follows: TGTGCCAGCAGCCCCGGGACAGGGTGGGCAGATACGCAGTATTTT. Encoded protein: CASSPGTGWADTQYF.

The chain has TRBV12-1 and TRBJ2-7; the table calls TRBD2, which could not be checked here. TRBV12-1 has pseudogene status. CDR3 length equals 17 residues. As DNA, the CDR3 is TGTGCCAGCAGCTTGGACTGTTCGCGGGGGCCAACCTACGAGCAGTACTTC. Translating gives CASSLDCSRGPTYEQYF.

The rearrangement links TRBV5-8 to TRBJ2-1, with 11 positions matching TRBD1. The germline V gene has CDR1 SGHTS and CDR2 YDEGEE. V shed 0 bases, J shed 9 bases, and the junction held 5 bases outside the gene matches. This CDR3 has 15 residues. CDR3 nucleotide sequence: TGTGCCAGCAGCTTGGACGGACAGGGGGCGACTGAGCAGTTCTTC. Translation gives CASSLDGQGATEQFF.

V usage is TRBV11-3 and J usage is TRBJ2-5; D not certain. The CDR3 contains 15 residues. With 3 bases removed from V and 5 bases from J, the gap between germline ends came to 16 bases. Germline V gene lookup returns CDR1 SGHNT and CDR2 YENEEA. DNA for the CDR3: TGTGCCAGCAGCTTGGTTCAAGCTCAACGGGAGACCCAGTACTTC. It is translated as CASSLVQAQRETQYF.

The rearrangement links TRBV11-2 to TRBJ1-1; 7 bases align to TRBD1. Germline V gene data show CDR1 as SGHAT and CDR2 as FQNNGV. The CDR3 covers 15 residues. Trimming removed 4 bases from V and 0 bases from J; junction bases left unmatched: 5. The CDR3 loop reads CASSSYRGLNTEAFF. CDR3 coding DNA: TGTGCCAGCAGCTCTTACAGGGGACTGAACACTGAAGCTTTCTTT.

The rearrangement uses TRBV29-1 and TRBJ1-1; D not resolved. Per germline, CDR1 SQVTM and CDR2 ANQGSEA. This CDR3 has 11 residues. Trimming took off 1 base at V and 7 bases at J, with 7 bases between the two ends. CDR3 amino acids: CSVEGFSEAFF. CDR3 DNA: TGCAGCGTTGAAGGGTTCAGTGAAGCTTTCTTT.

This clone occurred a few times. This sequence joins TRBV6-5 and TRBJ2-1; 9 nucleotides align to TRBD2. Losses at the gene ends were 6 bases for V and 6 bases for J; bases not matched to a gene: 6. Germline loops: CDR1 MNHEY, CDR2 SVGAGI. The CDR3 is 14 residues long. The CDR3 DNA reads as TGTGCCAGCAGACTCCAGCGGGGGGCCAATGAGCAGTTCTTC. As protein: CASRLQRGANEQFF.

The chain is built from TRBV10-3 and TRBJ1-2, with 9 bases fitting TRBD1. CDR3 length equals 13 residues. Germline CDR1 and CDR2: ENHRY and SYGVKD. V shed 6 bases, J shed 3 bases, and the junction held 2 bases outside the gene matches. DNA of the CDR3: TGTGCCATCAGGACAGGGGGGGACTATGGCTACACCTTC. Encoded protein: CAIRTGGDYGYTF.

This sequence joins TRBV7-9 and TRBJ2-7, with a possible D match to TRBD2 (6 bases). CDR1 is SEHNR and CDR2 is FQNEAQ in the germline V gene (reference sequence). CDR3 length: 14 residues. Trimming cost V 5 bases and J 4 bases, with 15 bases left between them. CDR3 sequence: CASSSQGGLYEQYF. The CDR3 DNA is TGTGCCAGCAGCAGTCAGGGAGGCTTGTACGAGCAGTACTTC.

This clone was detected once. The chain couples TRBV10-3 to TRBJ2-1, with TRBD2 matching over 9 bases. This CDR3 is 15 amino acids long. V was clipped by 1 base and J by 15 bases; unmatched bases: 13. Germline V gives CDR1 ENHRY, CDR2 SYGVKD. The CDR3 region is CAISEFEYSGGDRFF. For the CDR3, the DNA is TGTGCCATCAGTGAGTTCGAGTATAGCGGGGGAGATCGGTTCTTC.

The chain carries TRBV29-1 and TRBJ2-7, with 10 bases that match TRBD2. The CDR3 has 13 residues. The ends lost 2 bases at V and 4 bases at J; junction bases unmatched: 2. From germline, CDR1 is SQVTM and CDR2 ANQGSEA. In DNA form, the CDR3 reads TGCAGCGTTGAATTGACTAGCGGGTACGAGCAGTACTTC. This sequence encodes CSVELTSGYEQYF.

This chain links TRBV30 with TRBJ2-5, with 8 bases identical to TRBD2. The germline CDR1 and CDR2 sequences are GTSNPN and SVGIG (reference sequence). The CDR3 has 12 residues. Trimming at V came to 6 bases and at J to 5 bases, leaving 5 bases not matched to a gene. The CDR3 loop is CACKGLGETQYF. CDR3 DNA sequence: TGTGCCTGCAAGGGACTAGGGGAGACCCAGTACTTC.

The sample holds a few counts of this clone. This chain uses TRBV5-1 with TRBJ1-1; D might be TRBD1 (6 bases). The CDR3 length is 14 residues. Germline V gene sequence: CDR1 SGHRS, CDR2 YFSETQ. Trimming shortened V by 4 bases and J by 10 bases, and 20 bases separated the two germline ends. The CDR3 protein is CASSPGQFPAGAFF. Written as DNA, the CDR3 is TGCGCCAGCAGCCCAGGACAGTTCCCGGCGGGAGCTTTCTTT.

A few counts support this clone. V gene TRBV6-6 combines with J gene TRBJ1-2; D unclear. Trimming took 4 bases from V and 10 from J, leaving 16 bases between them. The CDR3 length is 13 residues. From germline, CDR1 is MNHNY and CDR2 SVGAGI (reference sequence). The CDR3 here is CASSLQTPFFYTF. CDR3 in DNA: TGTGCCAGCAGTTTACAGACCCCATTTTTCTACACCTTC.